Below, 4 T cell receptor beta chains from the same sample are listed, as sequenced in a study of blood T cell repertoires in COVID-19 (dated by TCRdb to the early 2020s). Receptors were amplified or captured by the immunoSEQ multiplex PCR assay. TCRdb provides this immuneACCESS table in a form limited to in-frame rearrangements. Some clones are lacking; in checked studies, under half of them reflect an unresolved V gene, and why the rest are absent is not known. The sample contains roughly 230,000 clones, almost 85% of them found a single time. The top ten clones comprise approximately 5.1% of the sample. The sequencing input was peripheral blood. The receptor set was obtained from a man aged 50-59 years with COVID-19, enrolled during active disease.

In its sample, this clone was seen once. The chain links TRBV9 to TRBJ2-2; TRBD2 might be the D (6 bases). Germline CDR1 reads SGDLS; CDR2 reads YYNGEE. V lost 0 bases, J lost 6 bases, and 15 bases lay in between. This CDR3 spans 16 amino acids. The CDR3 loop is CASSVALLASAGELFF. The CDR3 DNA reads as TGTGCCAGCAGCGTAGCTCTCCTAGCGAGCGCCGGGGAGCTGTTTTTT.

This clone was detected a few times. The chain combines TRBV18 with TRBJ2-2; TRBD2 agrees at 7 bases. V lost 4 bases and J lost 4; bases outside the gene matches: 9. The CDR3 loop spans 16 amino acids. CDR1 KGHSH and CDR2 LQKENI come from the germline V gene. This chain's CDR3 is CASSRSGEGITGELFF. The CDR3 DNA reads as TGTGCCAGCTCACGTTCCGGGGAGGGAATCACCGGGGAGCTGTTTTTT.

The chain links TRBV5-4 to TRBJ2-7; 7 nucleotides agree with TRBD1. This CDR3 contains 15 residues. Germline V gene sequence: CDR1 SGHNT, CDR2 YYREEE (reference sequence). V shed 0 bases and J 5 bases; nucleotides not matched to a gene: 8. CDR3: CASSLVTGANDEQYF. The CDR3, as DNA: TGTGCCAGCAGCTTGGTTACAGGGGCCAACGACGAGCAGTACTTC.

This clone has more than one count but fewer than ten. CDR3 sequence: CASSQQTGDPVQYF. In nucleotides, the CDR3 is TGCGCCAGCAGCCAACAAACAGGGGACCCTGTGCAGTACTTC. The chain carries TRBV4-3 and TRBJ2-7, with 7 bases matching TRBD1. The CDR3 has 14 residues. V dropped 2 bases and J dropped 9; count of bases not matched to a gene: 10. The germline V gene has CDR1 LGHNA and CDR2 YSLEER.